This T cell receptor (beta chain) stems from a study of CD8 T cells in ankylosing spondylitis. Regarding the study as a whole: Ankylosing spondylitis blood appeared to carry a characteristic TCR beta motif of several highly homologous variants. A number of the motif variants had already been described in reactive arthritis synovial fluid and blood. Clones that were linked to disease were CD8+ and were relatively rare in peripheral blood. The study looked at matched synovial fluid samples from ankylosing spondylitis patients. Disease-linked clones were reported to be significantly enriched there.

Quantitative molecular-barcoded 5'-RACE generated the TCR beta libraries. TCRdb passed the 5' RACE reads through MiXCR, listing each CDR3 protein once. Among fewer than 650,000 distinct CDR3 sequences listed, about 13% were seen once. The V gene lost 0 bases and the J gene lost 3 bases, with 9 bases spanning the gap. The CDR3 extends over 14 amino acids. Germline V gives CDR1 LGHNA, CDR2 YNFKEQ. This clonotype came up many times. As yet, its antigen is unknown. The sample was blood, either unsorted or a sorted T cell fraction (not recorded which). The genes are TRBV4-2 and TRBJ2-7; D is uncertain. This sequence was found in a male donor with ankylosing spondylitis. The CDR3 DNA sequence: TGTGCCAGCAGCCAAGATTTGGGAAACTACGAGCAGTACGTC. Residues: CASSQDLGNYEQYV.